These T cell receptor beta chains were read from a single sample in a study of cytomegalovirus exposure and HLA in healthy donors. Clones were read by immunoSEQ multiplex PCR, and TCRdb kept only the in-frame ones, dropping some. The data contain approximately 160,000 clones, roughly four fifths of them seen just once; the ten biggest clones take up over 1.3%. The sample consisted of PBMCs. These receptors were taken from a young man in good health and CMV-seronegative. Both conserved end residues are part of each CDR3. The D gene is left open where the match is weak. Size tells how often a clone was seen (once, few, many) or the class of an expanded clone, and some rows leave it out.

>-|few|TRBJ2-7|15|TRBV6-6
TGTGCCAGCACCGAGGGGCTTGGCAGGGGATACGAGCAGTACTTC
CASTEGLGRGYEQYF
>TRBD2|-|TRBJ2-1|15|TRBV5-4
TGTGCCAGCAGCCCGGGACTAGCGGGAGGAGGGGAGCAGTTCTTC
CASSPGLAGGGEQFF
>-|-|TRBJ2-7|13|TRBV11-3
TGTGCCAGCAGCTTAGGGAGATCCTACGAGCAGTACTTC
CASSLGRSYEQYF
>TRBD2|-|TRBJ2-1|16|TRBV19
TGTGCCAGTAGACCGGCGTCTAGCGGCTCCTACAATGAGCAGTTCTTC
CASRPASSGSYNEQFF
>-|-|TRBJ1-4|17|TRBV14
TGTGCCAGCAGCTCGAAGGGGAGATACAGGGATTCTGAAAAACTGTTTTTT
CASSSKGRYRDSEKLFF
>TRBD1|-|TRBJ1-2|15|TRBV19
TGTGCCAGTACCCCCGGACAGGGCTTTAACTATGGCTACACCTTC
CASTPGQGFNYGYTF
>TRBD1|-|TRBJ2-7|16|TRBV10-3
TGTGCCATCAGCCCTCAAGGACAGGGGGCCACCTACGAGCAGTACTTC
CAISPQGQGATYEQYF
>TRBD2|-|TRBJ2-7|16|TRBV5-1
TGCGCCAGCAGCTTGCAGCCTAGCGGGAGTGGGTACGAGCAGTACTTC
CASSLQPSGSGYEQYF
>-|-|TRBJ1-5|14|TRBV7-9
TGTTCCAGCAGCTTAGCTCGGGGGGATCAGCCCCAGCATTTT
CSSSLARGDQPQHF
>-|-|TRBJ2-1|14|TRBV5-4
TGTGCCAGCAGCAAGGAGGGGATTCGGAATGAGCAGTTCTTC
CASSKEGIRNEQFF
>TRBD1|-|TRBJ1-2|16|TRBV27
TGTGCCAGCAGTCCGGAAGGGACAGTTCTTCACTATGGCTACACCTTC
CASSPEGTVLHYGYTF
>TRBD1|-|TRBJ1-2|15|TRBV28
TGTGCCAGCAGTTCCTCTGGACAGGGGGCGCGGGGCTACACCTTC
CASSSSGQGARGYTF
>-|-|TRBJ2-5|14|TRBV12-5
TGTGCTAGTGCCCCCCCCGCGACTAAAGAGACCCAGTACTTC
CASAPPATKETQYF
>TRBD2|-|TRBJ2-1|15|TRBV7-2
TGTGCCAGCAGCTTAGCTAGCGGGATGGGGGGTGAGCAGTTCTTC
CASSLASGMGGEQFF
>TRBD1|few|TRBJ2-7|15|TRBV5-1
TGCGCCAGCAGCTGGATGACAGGGCCTACCTACGAGCAGTACTTC
CASSWMTGPTYEQYF
>-|-|TRBJ2-4|16|TRBV4-3
TGCGCCAGCAGCCAAGGATCCCAGGGGAACAAAAACATTCAGTACTTC
CASSQGSQGNKNIQYF
>TRBD2|-|TRBJ2-3|16|TRBV5-1
TGCGCCAGCAGCTCGATACTAGCGGGTAGCACAGATACGCAGTATTTT
CASSSILAGSTDTQYF